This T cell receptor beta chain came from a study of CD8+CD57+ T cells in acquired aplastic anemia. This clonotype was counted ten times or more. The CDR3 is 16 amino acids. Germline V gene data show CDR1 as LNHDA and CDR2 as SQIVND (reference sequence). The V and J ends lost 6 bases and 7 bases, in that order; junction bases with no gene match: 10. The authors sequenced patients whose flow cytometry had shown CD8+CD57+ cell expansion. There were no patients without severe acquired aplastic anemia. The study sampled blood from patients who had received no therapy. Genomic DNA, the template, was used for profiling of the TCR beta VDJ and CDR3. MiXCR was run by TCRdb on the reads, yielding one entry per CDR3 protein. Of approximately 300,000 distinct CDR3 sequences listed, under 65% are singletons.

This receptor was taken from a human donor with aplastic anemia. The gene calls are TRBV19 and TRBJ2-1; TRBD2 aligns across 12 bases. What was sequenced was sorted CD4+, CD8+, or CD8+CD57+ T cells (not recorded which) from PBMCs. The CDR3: CASRPPRLAGGNEQFF. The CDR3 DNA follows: TGTGCCAGTAGACCTCCGAGGCTAGCGGGAGGGAATGAGCAGTTCTTC.